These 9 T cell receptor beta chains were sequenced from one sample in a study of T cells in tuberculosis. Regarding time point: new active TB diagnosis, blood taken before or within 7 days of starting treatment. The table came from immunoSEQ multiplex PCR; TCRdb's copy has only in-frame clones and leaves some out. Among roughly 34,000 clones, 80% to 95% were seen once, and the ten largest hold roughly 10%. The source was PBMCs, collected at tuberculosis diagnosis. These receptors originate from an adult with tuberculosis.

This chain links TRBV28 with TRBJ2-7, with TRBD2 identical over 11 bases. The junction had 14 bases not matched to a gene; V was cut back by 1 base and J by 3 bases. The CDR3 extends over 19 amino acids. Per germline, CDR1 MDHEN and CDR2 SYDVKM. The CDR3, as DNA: TGTGCCAGCAGTTTATATGGGACTAGCGGAACTCGCCCGCGCTACGAGCAGTACTTC. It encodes CASSLYGTSGTRPRYEQYF.

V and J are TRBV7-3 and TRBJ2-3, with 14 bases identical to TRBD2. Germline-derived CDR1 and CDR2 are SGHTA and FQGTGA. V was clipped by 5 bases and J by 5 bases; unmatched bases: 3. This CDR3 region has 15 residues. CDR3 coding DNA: TGTGCCAGCAGCATGGGACTAGCGGGAGAAGATACGCAGTATTTT. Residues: CASSMGLAGEDTQYF.

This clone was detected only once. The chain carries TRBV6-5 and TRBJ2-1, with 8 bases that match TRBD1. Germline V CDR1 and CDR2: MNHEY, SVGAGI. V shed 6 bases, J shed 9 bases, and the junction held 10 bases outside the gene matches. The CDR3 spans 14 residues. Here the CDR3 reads CASSPAQDRVEQFF. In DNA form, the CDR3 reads TGTGCCAGCAGCCCCGCCCAGGACAGGGTTGAGCAGTTCTTC.

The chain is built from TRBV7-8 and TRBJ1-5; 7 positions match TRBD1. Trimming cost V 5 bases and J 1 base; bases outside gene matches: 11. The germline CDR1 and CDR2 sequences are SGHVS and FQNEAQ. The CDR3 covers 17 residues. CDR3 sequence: CASSPTGAGGSNQPQHF. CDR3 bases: TGTGCCAGCAGCCCTACAGGGGCTGGGGGAAGCAATCAGCCCCAGCATTTT. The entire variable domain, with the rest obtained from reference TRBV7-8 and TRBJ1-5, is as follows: GAGVSQSPRYKVAKRGQDVALRCDPISGHVSLFWYQQALGQGPEFLTYFQNEAQLDKSGLPSDRFFAERPEGSVSTLKIQRTQQEDSAVYLCASSPTGAGGSNQPQHFGDGTRLSIL.

The DNA of the CDR3 is TGTGCTAGTGGTTTGGTACTTGGGGGAGGGAGTAGGGCCTACGAGCAGTACTTC. Translating gives CASGLVLGGGSRAYEQYF. The rearrangement joins TRBV12-5 to TRBJ2-7; 7 nucleotides match TRBD2. V was pared by 0 bases and J by 2 bases, with 13 bases of the junction left unmatched. The CDR3 has 18 amino acids. Germline CDR1 is LGHNT and CDR2 is FRNRAP.

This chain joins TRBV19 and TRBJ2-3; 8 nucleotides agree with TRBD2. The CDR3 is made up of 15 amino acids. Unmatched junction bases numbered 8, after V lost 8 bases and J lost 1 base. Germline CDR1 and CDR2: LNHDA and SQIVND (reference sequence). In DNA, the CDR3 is TGTGCCAGTGCCAAGCGGGGGCCGGGCACAGATACGCAGTATTTT. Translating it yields CASAKRGPGTDTQYF.

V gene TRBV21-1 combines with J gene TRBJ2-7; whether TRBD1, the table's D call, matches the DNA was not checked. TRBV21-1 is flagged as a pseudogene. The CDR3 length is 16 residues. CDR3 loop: CASSKAGRPAQYEQYF. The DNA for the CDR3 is TGTGCCAGCAGCAAAGCGGGCAGACCGGCCCAATACGAGCAGTACTTC.

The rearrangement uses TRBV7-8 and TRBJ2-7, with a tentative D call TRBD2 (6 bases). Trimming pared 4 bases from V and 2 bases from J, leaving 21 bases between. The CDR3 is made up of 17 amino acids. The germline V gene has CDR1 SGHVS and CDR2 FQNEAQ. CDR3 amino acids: CASSSWDRDFLTYEQYF. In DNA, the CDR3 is TGTGCCAGCAGCTCGTGGGACCGGGACTTCTTAACCTACGAGCAGTACTTC.

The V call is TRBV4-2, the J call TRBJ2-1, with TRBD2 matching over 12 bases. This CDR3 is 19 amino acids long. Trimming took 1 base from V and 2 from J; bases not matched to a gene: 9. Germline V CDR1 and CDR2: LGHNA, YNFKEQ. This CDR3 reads CASSQGASGRAAPYNEQFF. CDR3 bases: TGTGCCAGCAGCCAAGGGGCTAGCGGGAGGGCTGCCCCCTACAATGAGCAGTTCTTC.